These 21 T cell receptor beta chains share one sample of origin, sequenced in a study of Graves' ophthalmopathy and Graves' hyperthyroidism. The sequenced template was RNA, covering the TCR beta CDR3 region. RT-PCR in the first round used HTBI primers; a second-round multiplex PCR followed. TCRdb re-analysed the multiplex PCR reads in MiXCR, keeping a single row per CDR3 protein. Among 200,000 to 250,000 distinct CDR3 sequences listed, less than 30% were seen once. Sequences were obtained from peripheral blood. Receptors originate from a man over 45 with Graves' ophthalmopathy.

The table lists this clonotype with many counts. The chain has TRBV20-1 and TRBJ2-4; D might be TRBD1 (6 bases). CDR1 DFQATT and CDR2 SNEGSKA come from the germline V gene (reference sequence). V lost 3 bases and J 0 bases, leaving 9 bases between the germline ends. This CDR3 spans 14 amino acids. The CDR3 DNA reads TGCAGTGCTAGTGGGGGCAGAGCCAAAAACATTCAGTACTTC. This sequence encodes CSASGGRAKNIQYF.

This clonotype has a handful of counts. The rearrangement uses TRBV11-2 and TRBJ2-7; D uncertain. CDR1 is SGHAT and CDR2 is FQNNGV in the germline V gene. Trimming removed 4 bases from V and 2 bases from J, with 18 bases in between. The CDR3 consists of 16 residues. The CDR3 is CASSYAPTHNPYEQYF. The CDR3 DNA reads as TGTGCCAGCAGCTACGCCCCGACCCACAACCCCTACGAGCAGTACTTC.

Many counts were recorded for this clonotype. The CDR3 protein is CASSLGTATNTGELFF. The CDR3 nucleotides are TGTGCCAGCAGTCTGGGGACAGCTACGAACACCGGGGAGCTGTTTTTT. This chain connects TRBV6-1 to TRBJ2-2; 7 nucleotides match TRBD1. Germline CDR1 reads MNHNS; CDR2 reads SASEGT. CDR3 size: 16 residues. V gave up 5 bases and J gave up 0 bases; unmatched junction bases: 6.

Many counts were recorded for this clonotype. The chain uses TRBV18 and TRBJ2-5; no reliable D call. The CDR3 sequence is 12 residues long. Germline V CDR1 and CDR2: KGHSH, LQKENI. Trimming cost V 5 bases and J 5 bases, with 9 bases left between them. CDR3: CASSSNLETQYF. The CDR3 DNA follows: TGTGCCAGCTCATCCAACTTGGAGACCCAGTACTTC.

The chain joins TRBV20-1 to TRBJ2-7; D uncertain. Germline V gene sequence: CDR1 DFQATT, CDR2 SNEGSKA (reference sequence). V dropped 5 bases and J dropped 6 bases, with 17 bases sitting between them. This CDR3 has 13 amino acids. The CDR3 bases are TGCAGTGCTGGCGACACGATGGGTGGCGAGCAGTACTTC. Protein: CSAGDTMGGEQYF.

This clonotype came up many times. This chain uses TRBV15 with TRBJ2-5; D call uncertain. The CDR3 length is 15 residues. Per germline, CDR1 LNHNV and CDR2 YYDKDF (reference sequence). Trimming removed 0 bases from V and 5 bases from J, with 13 bases in between. CDR3 protein: CATSRDLVVVETQYF. The CDR3 DNA follows: TGTGCCACCAGCAGAGATCTGGTCGTGGTGGAGACCCAGTACTTC.

This clonotype was found many times. The chain employs TRBV28 and TRBJ2-5; 7 bases are shared with TRBD1. Unmatched junction bases numbered 4, after V lost 5 bases and J lost 1 base. This CDR3 is built from 14 residues. Germline V lookup: CDR1 MDHEN, CDR2 SYDVKM. The CDR3 protein is CASSLTGVQETQYF. CDR3 DNA sequence: TGTGCCAGCAGTCTCACAGGGGTCCAAGAGACCCAGTACTTC.

The chain carries TRBV28 and TRBJ2-7, with TRBD1 matching over 7 bases. Trimming at V came to 5 bases and at J to 4 bases, leaving 8 bases not matched to a gene. The CDR3 is 14 amino acids. Germline CDR1 and CDR2: MDHEN and SYDVKM. The CDR3 here is CASSRTGNRYEQYF. The CDR3 DNA sequence: TGTGCCAGCAGTCGGACAGGTAACAGGTACGAGCAGTACTTC.

The chain has TRBV28 and TRBJ1-6, with D maybe TRBD1 (6 bases). Deletions cut 1 base from V and 0 bases from J, with 13 bases between. The CDR3 covers 18 residues. The germline CDR1 and CDR2 sequences are MDHEN and SYDVKM. The chain's CDR3 is CASSLLRGQGSYNSPLHF. CDR3 nucleotide sequence: TGTGCCAGCAGTTTATTACGGGGGCAAGGCTCCTATAATTCACCCCTCCACTTT. The full variable domain, completed using reference TRBV28 and TRBJ1-6, is DVKVTQSSRYLVKRTGEKVFLECVQDMDHENMFWYRQDPGLGLRLIYFSYDVKMKEKGDIPEGYSVSREKKERFSLILESASTNQTSMYLCASSLLRGQGSYNSPLHFGNGTRLTVT.

This clonotype occurred many times. The gene calls are TRBV10-3 and TRBJ2-7; no definite D call. This CDR3 is built from 11 residues. From germline, CDR1 is ENHRY and CDR2 SYGVKD. V lost 4 bases and J 6 bases, leaving 7 bases between the germline ends. The DNA for the CDR3 is TGTGCCATCAGTGGGGTGGCCGAGCAGTACTTC. Protein product: CAISGVAEQYF.

This clonotype occurred many times. The chain recombines TRBV7-2 with TRBJ2-5, with 10 bases that match TRBD2. Germline V gene sequence: CDR1 SGHTA, CDR2 FQGNSA. This CDR3 is 17 amino acids long. The V gene end was trimmed by 5 bases and the J gene end by 6 bases; junction bases not matched to a gene: 15. CDR3 DNA: TGTGCCAGCAGCCAAGAGATTGCTAGCGGGAGAGGAAAGACCCAGTACTTC. Translated: CASSQEIASGRGKTQYF.

The chain is built from TRBV4-3 and TRBJ1-2; TRBD1 matches at 11 bases. Trimming at V came to 5 bases and at J to 8 bases, leaving 10 bases not matched to a gene. Germline V gene data show CDR1 as LGHNA and CDR2 as YSLEER. The CDR3 totals 15 residues. CDR3 sequence reads: CASSTRTGGELGYTF. CDR3 nucleotide sequence: TGCGCCAGCAGCACTCGGACAGGGGGCGAGTTGGGCTACACCTTC.

This clonotype was seen at least ten times. The chain links TRBV11-2 to TRBJ2-7; the match to TRBD1 covers 8 bases. V lost 5 bases and J lost 3; bases outside the gene matches: 9. CDR1 is SGHAT and CDR2 is FQNNGV in the germline V gene. This CDR3 contains 15 residues. DNA of the CDR3: TGTGCCAGCAGCACCCGACAGGGGATTTTCTACGAGCAGTACTTC. Translating it yields CASSTRQGIFYEQYF.

This clonotype was counted many times. The genes are TRBV19 and TRBJ2-2; D not resolved. V was clipped by 3 bases and J by 8 bases, with 7 bases between them. The CDR3 runs 12 residues. The V gene's germline CDR1 is LNHDA and CDR2 SQIVND (reference sequence). In DNA, the CDR3 is TGTGCCAGTAGTATTCAGTTAGGGGAGCTGTTTTTT. Translation gives CASSIQLGELFF.

The V gene is TRBV12-5, the J gene TRBJ1-1, with a possible D match to TRBD1 (5 bases). Trimming shortened V by 6 bases and J by 0 bases, and 8 bases separated the two germline ends. Germline-derived CDR1 and CDR2 are LGHNT and FRNRAP. The CDR3 is 13 residues long. CDR3 DNA: TGTGCTAGTGGGACAGATTTGAACACTGAAGCTTTCTTT. Amino acids: CASGTDLNTEAFF.

Ten or more counts support this clonotype. This chain uses TRBV5-1 with TRBJ2-4; TRBD1 aligns across 7 bases. Germline trimming cut 4 bases from V and 0 bases from J; bases unmatched to any gene: 4. CDR3 length: 15 residues. Looked up from germline, CDR1 is SGHRS and CDR2 is YFSETQ. The CDR3 DNA follows: TGCGCCAGCAGCACGGACAGGATAGCCAAAAACATTCAGTACTTC. It codes for CASSTDRIAKNIQYF.

This clonotype was recorded at least ten times. The chain has TRBV6-5 and TRBJ2-6; unclear D gene. The CDR3 consists of 15 residues. V was clipped by 2 bases and J by 2 bases, with 7 bases between them. Germline CDR1 and CDR2: MNHEY and SVGAGI. The CDR3 sequence: CASSYPRTGANVLTF. The CDR3 DNA follows: TGTGCCAGCAGTTACCCGCGAACTGGGGCCAACGTCCTGACTTTC.

The chain joins TRBV19 to TRBJ1-6; 10 bases line up with TRBD1. Germline values: CDR1 LNHDA, CDR2 SQIVND (reference sequence). V dropped 2 bases and J dropped 8; count of bases not matched to a gene: 3. The CDR3 consists of 15 residues. The CDR3 sequence: CASSILGTGDSPLHF. DNA for the CDR3: TGTGCCAGTAGTATACTCGGGACAGGGGATTCACCCCTCCACTTT.

The table lists this clonotype with many counts. This sequence joins TRBV29-1 and TRBJ2-7; 9 positions agree with TRBD1. CDR3 length: 14 amino acids. The junction had 10 bases not matched to a gene; V was cut back by 6 bases and J by 4 bases. Germline values: CDR1 SQVTM, CDR2 ANQGSEA. Written as DNA, the CDR3 is TGCAGCGTAGAAACAGGGGGCCGGGGGTACGAGCAGTACTTC. Its protein product is CSVETGGRGYEQYF.

This clonotype was seen at least ten times. The chain couples TRBV28 to TRBJ2-2, with 7 bases identical to TRBD1. Germline assignment: CDR1 MDHEN and CDR2 SYDVKM. The CDR3 runs 15 residues. The J segment lost 2 bases and the V segment lost 6 bases, leaving 6 bases of the junction unmatched. In nucleotides, the CDR3 is TGTGCCAGCAGCCGACAGGGAAGCAACACCGGGGAGCTGTTTTTT. It specifies CASSRQGSNTGELFF.

The sample holds a few counts of this clonotype. The chain links TRBV12-3 or TRBV12-4 to TRBJ1-5, with a tentative D call TRBD1 (6 bases). The CDR3 sequence is 16 residues long. The V and J ends lost 4 bases and 2 bases respectively, with 15 bases between them. CDR3 in DNA: TGTGCCAGCAGTTACCGACAGGTTGAGGGCAATCAGCCCCAGCATTTT. Protein sequence: CASSYRQVEGNQPQHF.